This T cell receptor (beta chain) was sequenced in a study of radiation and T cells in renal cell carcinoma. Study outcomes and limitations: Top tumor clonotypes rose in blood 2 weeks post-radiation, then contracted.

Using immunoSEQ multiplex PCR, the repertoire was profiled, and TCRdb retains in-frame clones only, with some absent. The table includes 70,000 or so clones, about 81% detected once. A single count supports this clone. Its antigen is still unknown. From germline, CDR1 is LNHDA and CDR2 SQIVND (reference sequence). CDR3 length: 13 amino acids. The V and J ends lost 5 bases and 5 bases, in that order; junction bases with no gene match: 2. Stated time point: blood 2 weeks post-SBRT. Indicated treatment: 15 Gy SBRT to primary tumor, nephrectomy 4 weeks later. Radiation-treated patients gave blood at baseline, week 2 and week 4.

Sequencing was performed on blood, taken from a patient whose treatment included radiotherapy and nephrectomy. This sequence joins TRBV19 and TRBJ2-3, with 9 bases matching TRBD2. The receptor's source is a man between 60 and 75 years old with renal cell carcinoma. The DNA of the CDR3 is TGTGCCAGTAGTGGTAGCGGGGGAGATACGCAGTATTTT. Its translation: CASSGSGGDTQYF.